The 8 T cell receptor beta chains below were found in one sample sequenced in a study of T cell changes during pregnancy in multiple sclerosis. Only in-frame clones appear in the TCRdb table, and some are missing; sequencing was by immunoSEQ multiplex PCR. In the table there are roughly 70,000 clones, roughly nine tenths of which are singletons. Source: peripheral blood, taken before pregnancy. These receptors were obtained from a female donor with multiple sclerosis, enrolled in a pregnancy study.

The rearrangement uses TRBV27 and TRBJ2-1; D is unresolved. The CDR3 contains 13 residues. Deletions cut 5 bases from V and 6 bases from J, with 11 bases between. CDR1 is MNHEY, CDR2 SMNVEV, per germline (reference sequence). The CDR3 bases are TGTGCCAGCAGTCCCCCAGTTTCCAATGAGCAGTTCTTC. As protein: CASSPPVSNEQFF.

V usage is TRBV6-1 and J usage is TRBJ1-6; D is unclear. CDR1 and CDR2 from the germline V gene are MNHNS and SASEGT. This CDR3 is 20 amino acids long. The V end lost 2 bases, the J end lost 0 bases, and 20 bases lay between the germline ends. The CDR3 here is CASSEISRTALSSYNSPLHF. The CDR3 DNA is TGTGCCAGCAGTGAAATTTCCCGAACCGCTCTTAGCTCCTATAATTCACCCCTCCACTTT.

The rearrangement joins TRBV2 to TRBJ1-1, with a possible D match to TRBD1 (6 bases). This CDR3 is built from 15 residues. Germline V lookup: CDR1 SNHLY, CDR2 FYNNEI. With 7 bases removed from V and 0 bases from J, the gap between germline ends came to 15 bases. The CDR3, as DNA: TGTGCCAGCAAGGCTACAGGGTCCTTGAACACTGAAGCTTTCTTT. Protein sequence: CASKATGSLNTEAFF. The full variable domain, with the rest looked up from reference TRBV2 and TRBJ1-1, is EPEVTQTPSHQVTQMGQEVILRCVPISNHLYFYWYRQILGQKVEFLVSFYNNEISEKSEIFDDQFSVERPDGSNFTLKIRSTKLEDSAMYFCASKATGSLNTEAFFGQGTRLTVV.

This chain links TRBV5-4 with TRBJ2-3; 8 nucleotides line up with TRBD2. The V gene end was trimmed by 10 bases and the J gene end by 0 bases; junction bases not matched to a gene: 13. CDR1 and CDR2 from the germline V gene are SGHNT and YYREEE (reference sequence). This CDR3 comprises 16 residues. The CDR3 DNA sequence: TGTGCCGTCCTTTCCCCTAGCGGGTCTAGCACAGATACGCAGTATTTT. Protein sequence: CAVLSPSGSSTDTQYF.

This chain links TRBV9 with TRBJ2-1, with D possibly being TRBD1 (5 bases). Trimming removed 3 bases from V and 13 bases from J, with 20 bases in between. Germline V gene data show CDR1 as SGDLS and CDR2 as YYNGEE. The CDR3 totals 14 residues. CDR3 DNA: TGTGCCAGCAGCGCCTTCAGTGTCAGGGTCTCCCAGTTCTTC. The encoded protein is CASSAFSVRVSQFF.

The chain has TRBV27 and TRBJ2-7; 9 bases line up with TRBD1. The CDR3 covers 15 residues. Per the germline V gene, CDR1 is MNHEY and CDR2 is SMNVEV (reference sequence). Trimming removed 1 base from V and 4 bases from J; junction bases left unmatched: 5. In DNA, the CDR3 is TGTGCCAGCAGTTTATTGGGGACAGGGCAATACGAGCAGTACTTC. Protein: CASSLLGTGQYEQYF.

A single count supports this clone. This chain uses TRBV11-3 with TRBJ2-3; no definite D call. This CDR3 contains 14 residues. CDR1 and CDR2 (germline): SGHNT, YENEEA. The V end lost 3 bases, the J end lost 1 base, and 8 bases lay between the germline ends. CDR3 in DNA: TGTGCCAGCAGCTTTGAAGGAGGCACAGATACGCAGTATTTT. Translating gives CASSFEGGTDTQYF.

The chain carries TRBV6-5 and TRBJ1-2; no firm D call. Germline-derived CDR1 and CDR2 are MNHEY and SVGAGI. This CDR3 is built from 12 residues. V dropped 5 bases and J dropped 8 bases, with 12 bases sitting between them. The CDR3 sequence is CASSAGREGYTF. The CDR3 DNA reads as TGTGCCAGCAGTGCCGGGAGGGAGGGCTACACCTTC.